This T cell receptor beta chain stems from a study of T cell changes during pregnancy in multiple sclerosis. CDR1 is LNHNV, CDR2 YYDKDF, per germline (reference sequence). CDR3 length: 13 amino acids. With 5 bases clipped from V and 8 bases from J, the junction kept 6 bases outside the gene matches. The assay was immunoSEQ multiplex PCR, and TCRdb's table has in-frame clones only and misses some. The table includes tens of thousands of clones, approximately 92% detected once. The material sequenced was peripheral blood, taken in the third trimester of pregnancy. This receptor was identified in a female donor in good health, enrolled as a control in a pregnancy study. The V call is TRBV15, the J call TRBJ1-2; 9 positions match TRBD1. This CDR3 reads CATSQDRGWGYTF. The CDR3 nucleotides are TGTGCCACCAGCCAGGACAGGGGCTGGGGCTACACCTTC.